The rows below give T cell receptor beta chains drawn from one sample of a study of OX40 agonist ivuxolimab in advanced cancers. This table comes from immunoSEQ multiplex PCR, and its TCRdb copy is limited to in-frame clones, with some not included. The sample shows about 79,000 clones, 70% to 85% of them seen only once. The source was CD4+ or CD8+ T cells sorted from blood, collected in a trial of the OX40 agonist ivuxolimab. These TCRs come from an adult with an advanced solid tumor such as melanoma, head and neck, liver or kidney cancer. Both conserved end residues are part of each CDR3. The D gene is left open where the match is weak. A row's size may be missing; if present it is once, few, many or a size class.

CDR3nt: TGTGCCAGTAGCCGTGACAGGGTGTCCTCACCCCTCCACTTT
CDR3aa: CASSRDRVSSPLHF
d_gene: TRBD1
abundance: NA
j_gene: TRBJ1-6
v_gene: TRBV19

CDR3nt: TGCGCCAGCAGCCTGCAGCAGGGAATTGAGGGCGAAAAACTGTTTTTT
CDR3aa: CASSLQQGIEGEKLFF
d_gene: NA
abundance: NA
j_gene: TRBJ1-4
v_gene: TRBV5-1

CDR3nt: TGTGCCAGCAGCACGACCGTAGGAAACACCATATATTTT
CDR3aa: CASSTTVGNTIYF
d_gene: NA
abundance: NA
j_gene: TRBJ1-3
v_gene: TRBV28

CDR3nt: TGTGCCAGCAGCTTAGGGGCGGGACAGGGTGAGACCCAGTACTTC
CDR3aa: CASSLGAGQGETQYF
d_gene: TRBD1
abundance: NA
j_gene: TRBJ2-5
v_gene: TRBV7-2

CDR3nt: TGTGCCAGCAGATCATACCAGGGACTAGCGGGGAGGGGTGAGCAGTTCTTC
CDR3aa: CASRSYQGLAGRGEQFF
d_gene: TRBD2
abundance: NA
j_gene: TRBJ2-1
v_gene: TRBV27

CDR3nt: TGCGCCAGCAGCCAAGAACCCAGCGGGAGGGTTACAGATACGCAGTATTTT
CDR3aa: CASSQEPSGRVTDTQYF
d_gene: TRBD2
abundance: once
j_gene: TRBJ2-3
v_gene: TRBV4-3

CDR3nt: TGCGCCAGCAGCCGCCTACAGGGGGCTGACACTGAAGCTTTCTTT
CDR3aa: CASSRLQGADTEAFF
d_gene: TRBD1
abundance: once
j_gene: TRBJ1-1
v_gene: TRBV4-3

CDR3nt: TGTGCCAGTAGTATAAGCGGGACAGGGGATTACGAGCAGTACTTC
CDR3aa: CASSISGTGDYEQYF
d_gene: TRBD1
abundance: NA
j_gene: TRBJ2-7
v_gene: TRBV19

CDR3nt: TGTGCCAGCAGTGAGGGGGAAGTGTTAGCTTTCTTT
CDR3aa: CASSEGEVLAFF
d_gene: NA
abundance: NA
j_gene: TRBJ1-1
v_gene: TRBV2

CDR3nt: TGTGCCAGCAGCTTAGGTGGGACAGGAGGGTCCTACGAGCAGTACTTC
CDR3aa: CASSLGGTGGSYEQYF
d_gene: TRBD1
abundance: once
j_gene: TRBJ2-7
v_gene: TRBV11-3

CDR3nt: TGCGCCAGCAGTCAAGCGGCCATGTGCTCTGGGGCCAACGTCCTGACTTTC
CDR3aa: CASSQAAMCSGANVLTF
d_gene: NA
abundance: few
j_gene: TRBJ2-6
v_gene: TRBV23-1

CDR3nt: TGTGCCAGCAGCTTTCTGGGAAACCGTAATGAAAAACTGTTTTTT
CDR3aa: CASSFLGNRNEKLFF
d_gene: NA
abundance: NA
j_gene: TRBJ1-4
v_gene: TRBV7-9

CDR3nt: TGTGCCAGCAGCTTAGGTCCGGGGGATACGCAGTATTTT
CDR3aa: CASSLGPGDTQYF
d_gene: NA
abundance: NA
j_gene: TRBJ2-3
v_gene: TRBV11-3

CDR3nt: TGCGCCAGCAGGGACGGGCGGGGAACTAGCACAGATACGCAGTATTTT
CDR3aa: CASRDGRGTSTDTQYF
d_gene: NA
abundance: NA
j_gene: TRBJ2-3
v_gene: TRBV5-1

CDR3nt: TGTGCCAGCACCGGGGGGAGCGAGCAGTACTTC
CDR3aa: CASTGGSEQYF
d_gene: TRBD2
abundance: NA
j_gene: TRBJ2-7
v_gene: TRBV27

CDR3nt: TGTGCCAGCTCACCACCTCGCCAGGACGCGAACACCGGGGAGCTGTTTTTT
CDR3aa: CASSPPRQDANTGELFF
d_gene: NA
abundance: NA
j_gene: TRBJ2-2
v_gene: TRBV18

CDR3nt: TGCGCCAGCAGCTTGGATCTAGCGGGAGGACCCTACGAGCAGTACTTC
CDR3aa: CASSLDLAGGPYEQYF
d_gene: TRBD2
abundance: NA
j_gene: TRBJ2-7
v_gene: TRBV5-1

CDR3nt: TGTGCCAGCAGTGAAGTCAGCCAGGGACAGACCCAGTACTTC
CDR3aa: CASSEVSQGQTQYF
d_gene: NA
abundance: NA
j_gene: TRBJ2-5
v_gene: TRBV2

CDR3nt: TGTGCCAGCAGCACCTCCCCGGCTGGCGGAAACACCGGGGAGCTGTTTTTT
CDR3aa: CASSTSPAGGNTGELFF
d_gene: NA
abundance: NA
j_gene: TRBJ2-2
v_gene: TRBV9

CDR3nt: TGTGCCATCAGTGAAGTGCGGGGACCGGGCGAGCAGTACTTC
CDR3aa: CAISEVRGPGEQYF
d_gene: NA
abundance: NA
j_gene: TRBJ2-7
v_gene: TRBV10-3

CDR3nt: TGTGCCAGCAGCTTAATCAACCTCCCGACAGATACGCAGTATTTT
CDR3aa: CASSLINLPTDTQYF
d_gene: NA
abundance: NA
j_gene: TRBJ2-3
v_gene: TRBV7-2

CDR3nt: TGTGCCAGCAGCTTCTACAGGGTGATCAGAGATACGCAGTATTTT
CDR3aa: CASSFYRVIRDTQYF
d_gene: NA
abundance: NA
j_gene: TRBJ2-3
v_gene: TRBV5-6

CDR3nt: TGTGCCAGCAGCCCAGGGTACAATGAGCAGTTCTTC
CDR3aa: CASSPGYNEQFF
d_gene: NA
abundance: NA
j_gene: TRBJ2-1
v_gene: TRBV7-9

CDR3nt: TGTGCCAGCAGCAACAGCGATCCGGGACCGAGGACCTACGAGCAGTACTTC
CDR3aa: CASSNSDPGPRTYEQYF
d_gene: NA
abundance: NA
j_gene: TRBJ2-7
v_gene: TRBV5-4

CDR3nt: TGTGCCAGCAGTTCCCCCCTTGAGGAGACCCAGTACTTC
CDR3aa: CASSSPLEETQYF
d_gene: NA
abundance: NA
j_gene: TRBJ2-5
v_gene: TRBV28

CDR3nt: TGTGCCAGCAGCTCGAAATCCCGGGGGGCATTATGCCTAGAGTTTATCGGGGTGAACACTGAAGCTTTCTTT
CDR3aa: CASSSKSRGALCLEFIGVNTEAFF
d_gene: NA
abundance: NA
j_gene: TRBJ1-1
v_gene: TRBV13

CDR3nt: TGTGCCACCAGCAGGAGTTCCGGGCCAAAAGGCTACACCTTC
CDR3aa: CATSRSSGPKGYTF
d_gene: NA
abundance: NA
j_gene: TRBJ1-2
v_gene: TRBV15

CDR3nt: TGTGCCAGCAGCTTGGTTGGTTCCGGGACAGCGATCTATGGCTACACCTTC
CDR3aa: CASSLVGSGTAIYGYTF
d_gene: TRBD1
abundance: NA
j_gene: TRBJ1-2
v_gene: TRBV5-8

CDR3nt: TGTGCCAGCAGCCTACAGGGTGTCTCCTCTGGGGCCAACGTCCTGACTTTC
CDR3aa: CASSLQGVSSGANVLTF
d_gene: NA
abundance: once
j_gene: TRBJ2-6
v_gene: TRBV7-9

CDR3nt: TGTGCCAGCACCTCGCCGACAGGGGCCGCCTACGAGCAGTACTTC
CDR3aa: CASTSPTGAAYEQYF
d_gene: TRBD1
abundance: NA
j_gene: TRBJ2-7
v_gene: TRBV11-3

CDR3nt: TGTGCCAGCAGCTCTCAGGTGGTAGATGGCTACACCTTC
CDR3aa: CASSSQVVDGYTF
d_gene: NA
abundance: NA
j_gene: TRBJ1-2
v_gene: TRBV9

CDR3nt: TGTGCCAGCAGCTTAGGTCCGGACTACGAGCAGTTCTTC
CDR3aa: CASSLGPDYEQFF
d_gene: NA
abundance: few
j_gene: TRBJ2-1
v_gene: TRBV11-2

CDR3nt: TGTGCCAGCAGTCCCACATCGACAGGCATTCAGTACTTC
CDR3aa: CASSPTSTGIQYF
d_gene: NA
abundance: NA
j_gene: TRBJ2-4
v_gene: TRBV28

CDR3nt: TGTGCCAGCAGTTCGGTAGTAGCGGGAGTTCGCTCCTACAATGAGCAGTTCTTC
CDR3aa: CASSSVVAGVRSYNEQFF
d_gene: TRBD2
abundance: NA
j_gene: TRBJ2-1
v_gene: TRBV28

CDR3nt: TGTGCCTGGAGGAGGAGTCTAGCGGGAGGCCTCTCCTACGAGCAGTACTTC
CDR3aa: CAWRRSLAGGLSYEQYF
d_gene: TRBD2
abundance: NA
j_gene: TRBJ2-7
v_gene: TRBV30

CDR3nt: TGTGCCAGTAGTCTTGCTTTGGGGCAGGGTACGACTGAAGCTTTCTTT
CDR3aa: CASSLALGQGTTEAFF
d_gene: NA
abundance: NA
j_gene: TRBJ1-1
v_gene: TRBV19

CDR3nt: TGTGCCAGCAGTAGACTCCACCCAGGGGCAGATAATTCACCCCTCCACTTT
CDR3aa: CASSRLHPGADNSPLHF
d_gene: NA
abundance: NA
j_gene: TRBJ1-6
v_gene: TRBV2

CDR3nt: TGTGCCAGCAGTTCCACCCCGGGACGGTCGCCGGGAAACACCATATATTTT
CDR3aa: CASSSTPGRSPGNTIYF
d_gene: NA
abundance: NA
j_gene: TRBJ1-3
v_gene: TRBV27

CDR3nt: TGCGCCAGCAGCCAAGGAAGGTCTGAGTCCTACGAGCAGTACTTC
CDR3aa: CASSQGRSESYEQYF
d_gene: NA
abundance: NA
j_gene: TRBJ2-7
v_gene: TRBV4-3

CDR3nt: TGTGCCAGCAGCTTAGGACTAGCGGGCACAGATACGCAGTATTTT
CDR3aa: CASSLGLAGTDTQYF
d_gene: TRBD2
abundance: NA
j_gene: TRBJ2-3
v_gene: TRBV7-9

CDR3nt: TGTGCCTGGAGTTGGCCCCTGGGCGAGCAGTACTTC
CDR3aa: CAWSWPLGEQYF
d_gene: NA
abundance: NA
j_gene: TRBJ2-7
v_gene: TRBV30

CDR3nt: TGCAGCGTTGAAGTAGCAGGGTCTGGGGAGACCCAGTACTTC
CDR3aa: CSVEVAGSGETQYF
d_gene: NA
abundance: NA
j_gene: TRBJ2-5
v_gene: TRBV29-1

CDR3nt: TGTGCCAGCAGCCAAGACAGGAATGAAGATACGCAGTATTTT
CDR3aa: CASSQDRNEDTQYF
d_gene: NA
abundance: NA
j_gene: TRBJ2-3
v_gene: TRBV7-2

CDR3nt: TGTGCCAGCAGACCCCAGGCTAGCGGAACCTACGAGCAGTACTTC
CDR3aa: CASRPQASGTYEQYF
d_gene: TRBD2
abundance: NA
j_gene: TRBJ2-7
v_gene: TRBV6-6

CDR3nt: TGTGCCAGTAGTGAGGGGTGGAACAATCAGCCCCAGCATTTT
CDR3aa: CASSEGWNNQPQHF
d_gene: NA
abundance: few
j_gene: TRBJ1-5
v_gene: TRBV19

CDR3nt: TGTGCCACCAGCAGAGAGCGGGACTCCTACAATGAGCAGTTCTTC
CDR3aa: CATSRERDSYNEQFF
d_gene: NA
abundance: NA
j_gene: TRBJ2-1
v_gene: TRBV15

CDR3nt: TGCGCCAGCAGTTTAGGTAACGGGGAGCTGTTTTTT
CDR3aa: CASSLGNGELFF
d_gene: NA
abundance: NA
j_gene: TRBJ2-2
v_gene: TRBV5-1

CDR3nt: TGTGCCAGCACTCCCGGGACTAGCGGGAGGGCCGAGACCCAGTACTTC
CDR3aa: CASTPGTSGRAETQYF
d_gene: TRBD2
abundance: once
j_gene: TRBJ2-5
v_gene: TRBV5-4

CDR3nt: TGTGCCAGCAGTTACAAGGGGGACGAGCAGTACTTC
CDR3aa: CASSYKGDEQYF
d_gene: NA
abundance: NA
j_gene: TRBJ2-7
v_gene: TRBV6-6

CDR3nt: TGCGCCAGCAGCCAAGTCGCGGGAGTCCATTATAAAAACACCGGGGAGCTGTTTTTT
CDR3aa: CASSQVAGVHYKNTGELFF
d_gene: TRBD2
abundance: few
j_gene: TRBJ2-2
v_gene: TRBV4-1

CDR3nt: TGTGCCAGCAGTTTAGAGTGGGTTGGGGCGGCGAATACGCAGTATTTT
CDR3aa: CASSLEWVGAANTQYF
d_gene: NA
abundance: few
j_gene: TRBJ2-3
v_gene: TRBV27

CDR3nt: TGTGCCAGCACAGGGGCCGGGGAAAAACTGTTTTTT
CDR3aa: CASTGAGEKLFF
d_gene: NA
abundance: NA
j_gene: TRBJ1-4
v_gene: TRBV6-6